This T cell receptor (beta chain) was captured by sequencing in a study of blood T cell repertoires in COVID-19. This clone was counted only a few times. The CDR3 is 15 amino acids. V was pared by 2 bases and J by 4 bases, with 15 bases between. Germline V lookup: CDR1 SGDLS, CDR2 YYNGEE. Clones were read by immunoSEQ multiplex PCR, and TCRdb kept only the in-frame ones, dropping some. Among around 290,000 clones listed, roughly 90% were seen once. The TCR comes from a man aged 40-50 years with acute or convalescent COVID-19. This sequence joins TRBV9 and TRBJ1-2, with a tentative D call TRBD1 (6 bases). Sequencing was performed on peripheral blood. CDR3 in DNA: TGTGCCAGCAGCGTGGGGGCCCCTGAACTCTATGGCTACACCTTC. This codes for CASSVGAPELYGYTF.